Sequencing of this T cell receptor beta chain was carried out in a study of blood T cell repertoires in COVID-19. At the level of the study: There were acute and convalescent COVID-19 samples, and they came from the United States, Italy and Spain. T cells, B-cell-depleted T cells, or PBMCs supplied cDNA or gDNA.

The CDR3 spans 16 residues. Original methodology: Amplification from reference gene primers served as the basis for estimated nucleated cell counts. The method was immunoSEQ multiplex PCR; TCRdb's version includes in-frame clones alone and lacks a portion of them. D and trimming come from the DNA, and the V and J calls and clone size come from that table. The profile covers about 52,000 clones, with approximately 82% appearing a single time and about 7% taken by the ten largest. The J gene is TRBJ2-7, the V gene TRBV7-5; TRBD1 is the table's D call, not checked against the DNA. TRBV7-5 is annotated as a pseudogene. The sequence was collected from a man aged 70-80 years with active COVID-19. Material: peripheral blood. The CDR3 DNA reads TGTGTCAGAAGCTTAATCTCCCCCGACAGCACCTACGAGCAGTACTTC. Translated, it gives CVRSLISPDSTYEQYF.